This T cell receptor beta chain was found in a study of identifying expanded T cells in peripheral blood (dated by TCRdb to between 2018 and 2021). Notes on the research overall: Technical replicates were generated by sequencing separate aliquots of the same genomic DNA pool, with four replicates compared pairwise. Study-level results and caveats: In all healthy donors, the variance in clone template counts between samples taken about 14 days apart rose significantly as total template count increased. It was expected by the authors that biological variance in healthy repertoires might increase further over much longer intervals, such as months to years. Across all healthy-donor time intervals, the beta-binomial model significantly cut both the number of clones called differentially abundant and the false-positive rate. The binomial model flagged about 1.1 differentially abundant clones between technical replicates but about 16 over around two weeks and around 19 over around four weeks.

During the collection period, no infections or other immune events were recorded for the healthy donors. Healthy-donor blood repertoires served as a training cohort to calibrate time-dependent variance in a beta-binomial model of T-cell clone differential abundance. The training cohort included 10 or so healthy donors, of whom 3 were female and 7 were male. An age range of roughly 25 to 65 years, with an average of 43 years, was recorded for the donors. Whole blood, obtained from a commercial supplier, was collected from each healthy donor at three time points spaced approximately two weeks apart. Genomic DNA was extracted from unsorted whole blood for immunosequencing. Notes on this clone: This clone's antigen is unknown. Base qualities are not provided; no much larger clone lies one nucleotide away.

TCRbeta CDR3 regions were profiled with the immunoSEQ Assay using bias-controlled multiplex PCR amplification of genomic DNA. From the authors' description of their analysis: The absolute abundance of each unique TCRbeta CDR3 region was quantified after sequences were collapsed and filtered. Differential abundance was tested with a binomial (Fisher-equivalent) model and with a beta-binomial model adding time-dependent variance fitted from healthy donors. Any clone with fewer than 5 combined templates was excluded, and a clone was called differentially abundant if its Benjamini-Hochberg FDR was below 0.01. Using the form v = (b*log(k)+a)^2, the beta-binomial variance was modeled as a function of the total template count across the two samples. TCRdb limited this immuneACCESS table to in-frame rearrangements with V and J called. A share of clones is missing; checked studies link under half to unresolved V genes, and the rest is unexplained. V and J calls and clone size come straight from that table; D and trimming were deduced from the DNA. For this sample the table gives some 100,000 clones, of which 88% were detected only once. The leading ten clones occupy 7% to 9% of the sample.

The germline V gene supplies CDR1 SGHRS and CDR2 YFSETQ. V and J are trimmed by 0 bases and 9 bases, and the gene matches miss 6 bases of the junction. The CDR3 has 15 amino acids, counting the end cysteine and phenylalanine. The DNA shown is the 45-base CDR3, in frame from base 1. The sequence links TRBV5-1 to TRBJ1-6; 7 junctional bases match TRBD1. The sample was blood. The TCR sequence derives from a person between 18 and 75 years old in good health. In nucleotides, the sequence is TGCGCCAGCAGCTTGGGACAGGGCCTTGGTTCACCCCTCCACTTT. This translates into CASSLGQGLGSPLHF.